This is a list of T cell receptor beta chains from one sample in a study of Graves' ophthalmopathy and Graves' hyperthyroidism. TCRdb redid the calling of the multiplex PCR reads with MiXCR, one entry per CDR3 protein. The sample consists of around 1,000,000 distinct CDR3 sequences, approximately 35% of them appearing once. What was sequenced was peripheral blood or thyroid tissue (not recorded which). These receptors were taken from an adult man with Graves' hyperthyroidism. CDR3s include the opening cysteine and the closing phenylalanine or tryptophan. D genes are given only for firm matches. Only part of the rows carry a size: once, few, many, or a class if the clone is expanded.

TRBV28	NA	TRBJ1-1	14	NA	CASSLGSRHTEAFF	TGTGCCAGCAGTCTAGGATCTCGGCACACTGAAGCTTTCTTT
TRBV10-3	TRBD1	TRBJ1-1	15	few	CASRRATGMNTEAFF	TGTGCCAGCAGAAGGGCGACAGGGATGAACACTGAAGCTTTCTTT
TRBV6-1	NA	TRBJ1-6	13	many	CASKDISNSPLHF	TGTGCCAGCAAGGACATCTCGAATTCACCCCTCCACTTT
TRBV11-2	TRBD2	TRBJ2-7	14	many	CASSPLAGEYEQYF	TGTGCCAGCAGCCCACTAGCGGGAGAGTACGAGCAGTACTTC
TRBV20-1	TRBD2	TRBJ2-7	16	many	CSASPPGLAGEGEQYF	TGCAGTGCTAGCCCTCCGGGACTAGCGGGAGAGGGCGAGCAGTACTTC
TRBV9	NA	TRBJ1-4	15	many	CASSAWDGLSEKLFF	TGTGCCAGCAGCGCTTGGGACGGTTTGTCCGAAAAACTGTTTTTT
TRBV7-9	NA	TRBJ1-1	13	many	CASSATEHTEAFF	TGTGCCAGCAGCGCGACGGAGCACACTGAAGCTTTCTTT
TRBV12-3/TRBV12-4	NA	TRBJ2-2	18	NA	CASSLALSGTDITGELFF	TGTGCCAGCAGTTTAGCGCTAAGTGGGACGGACATCACCGGGGAGCTGTTTTTT
TRBV20-1	NA	TRBJ2-7	15	many	CSASRVGRSSYEQYF	TGCAGTGCTAGCAGGGTCGGCAGGAGCTCCTACGAGCAGTACTTC
TRBV13	NA	TRBJ2-7	16	few	CASSAEQFRSSYEQYF	TGTGCCAGCAGCGCCGAACAGTTCAGGAGCTCCTACGAGCAGTACTTC
TRBV12-3/TRBV12-4	TRBD1	TRBJ2-5	11	many	CASSRGQAARF	TGTGCCAGCAGCCGTGGACAGGCCGCACGCTTC
TRBV20-1	TRBD1	TRBJ2-2	14	NA	CSAADRSHTGELFF	TGCAGTGCTGCGGACAGGTCCCACACCGGGGAGCTGTTTTTT
TRBV5-1	TRBD1	TRBJ2-5	14	NA	CASRGQGLSETQYF	TGCGCCAGCCGAGGACAGGGTTTATCAGAGACCCAGTACTTC
TRBV19	NA	TRBJ2-3	14	few	CASKIWGAADTQYF	TGTGCCAGTAAGATTTGGGGGGCTGCAGATACGCAGTATTTT
TRBV10-3	NA	TRBJ1-1	13	NA	CAISDGLSPEAFF	TGTGCCATCAGTGACGGGTTGTCGCCTGAAGCTTTCTTT
TRBV24-1	NA	TRBJ1-6	13	many	CATSDSIGSPLHF	TGTGCCACCAGTGATTCCATTGGTTCACCCCTCCACTTT
TRBV12-3/TRBV12-4	NA	TRBJ1-3	17	NA	CASSLLLGGGSGNTKYF	TGTGCCAGCAGTTTACTCTTGGGGGGCGGCTCTGGAAACACCAAATATTTT
TRBV4-1	NA	TRBJ2-7	14	NA	CASSQKDNSYEQYF	TGCGCCAGCAGCCAAAAGGACAACTCCTACGAGCAGTACTTC
TRBV20-1	NA	TRBJ2-2	13	few	CSASLTPGGELFF	TGCAGTGCTAGCCTTACACCCGGTGGGGAGCTGTTTTTT
TRBV4-1	NA	TRBJ2-7	15	NA	CASSRIETGDYEQYF	TGCGCCAGCAGCCGCATAGAAACAGGAGACTACGAGCAGTACTTC
TRBV29-1	NA	TRBJ1-4	18	NA	CSVVTGDGYTFGNEKLFF	NA
TRBV10-3	TRBD1	TRBJ2-7	14	NA	CAISDEDRVYEQYF	TGTGCCATCAGTGATGAAGACAGGGTCTACGAGCAGTACTTC
TRBV9	TRBD1	TRBJ2-6	16	many	CASSSRTGVGANVLTF	TGTGCCAGCAGCTCCAGGACAGGGGTTGGGGCCAACGTCCTGACTTTC
TRBV7-2	NA	TRBJ1-3	14	many	CASSSWETQNTIYF	TGTGCCAGCAGCTCTTGGGAGACCCAAAACACCATATATTTT
TRBV14	NA	TRBJ1-1	16	many	CASSPGTDRPRTEAFF	TGTGCCAGCAGCCCAGGGACCGACCGCCCGAGGACTGAAGCTTTCTTT
TRBV4-1	TRBD1	TRBJ2-7	13	once	CASSRTGTVEQHF	TGTGCCAGCAGCCGGACAGGGACGGTGGAGCAGCACTTC
TRBV15	NA	TRBJ1-2	14	many	CATSSPSWSGGYTF	TGTGCCACCAGCAGCCCAAGTTGGTCTGGTGGCTACACCTTC
TRBV10-1	NA	TRBJ2-7	13	many	CASSAGPSYEQYF	TGCGCCAGCAGTGCCGGTCCTTCCTACGAGCAGTACTTC
TRBV29-1	NA	TRBJ1-4	13	NA	CSVGGGRNEKLFF	TGCAGCGTTGGTGGGGGCCGTAATGAAAAACTGTTTTTT